The 7 T cell receptor beta chains given below trace back to one sample, sequenced in a study of T-cell memory formation after mild COVID-19. TCRdb independently ran MiXCR on the 5' RACE reads; one entry per CDR3 protein. The data show about 440,000 distinct CDR3 sequences, with 20% seen just once and about 8.1% held by the top ten. Sample: PBMCs or a T cell subset sorted from them (not recorded which). The receptors stem from an adult woman who had mild COVID-19 (a few samples of this study predate the infection). Cell type and time point are not known.

In nucleotides, the CDR3 is TGTGCCACCAGTGATTCCTTGTTGGGCGTCACTGAAGCTTTCTTT. Translated, it gives CATSDSLLGVTEAFF. The chain links TRBV24-1 to TRBJ1-1; no clear D gene. This CDR3 comprises 15 residues. Germline values: CDR1 KGHDR, CDR2 SFDVKD. V lost 2 bases and J lost 4, with 13 bases in between.

This clonotype was counted between two and nine times. V gene TRBV29-1 combines with J gene TRBJ1-2; D possibly corresponds to TRBD1 (5 bases). The V end was cut by 6 bases, the J end by 2 bases, with 10 bases between. This CDR3 comprises 12 residues. Germline V gene data show CDR1 as SQVTM and CDR2 as ANQGSEA. The CDR3 is CSVLEGNYGYTF. The CDR3 DNA reads TGCAGCGTACTGGAGGGGAACTATGGCTACACCTTC.

The chain combines TRBV20-1 with TRBJ2-5; 9 bases agree with TRBD1. V was pared by 1 base and J by 1 base, with 4 bases of the junction left unmatched. Germline V lookup: CDR1 DFQATT, CDR2 SNEGSKA (reference sequence). The length of the CDR3 is 15 residues. CDR3 in amino acids: CSARAGDRAQETQYF. CDR3 nucleotides: TGCAGTGCTAGAGCGGGGGACAGGGCCCAAGAGACCCAGTACTTC.

This clonotype has a count of ten or more. Written as DNA, the CDR3 is TGTGCCACCAGGGACACAGGTACCCCCTACGAGCAGTACTTC. This codes for CATRDTGTPYEQYF. This sequence joins TRBV10-3 and TRBJ2-7; D is possibly TRBD1 (6 bases). The CDR3 spans 14 residues. V was cut by 10 bases and J by 2 bases, with 18 bases left in between. Per the germline V gene, CDR1 is ENHRY and CDR2 is SYGVKD.

Only one count was recorded for this clonotype. This sequence joins TRBV7-8 and TRBJ2-2; the match to TRBD1 covers 7 bases. The V segment lost 1 base and the J segment 0 bases; nucleotides outside the gene matches: 5. The CDR3 totals 17 residues. CDR1 is SGHVS, CDR2 FQNEAQ, per germline. CDR3 nucleotide sequence: TGTGCCAGCAGCTTAGGAGGACAGGCACCGAACACCGGGGAGCTGTTTTTT. Its protein is CASSLGGQAPNTGELFF.

The V gene is TRBV24-1, the J gene TRBJ1-1; 8 nucleotides line up with TRBD1. This CDR3 spans 14 amino acids. Germline trimming cut 4 bases from V and 8 bases from J; bases unmatched to any gene: 8. The germline gives CDR1 KGHDR, CDR2 SFDVKD. CDR3 sequence (DNA): TGTGCCACCAGTGACCTAGACAGGGGTTGCGAAGCTTTCTTT. This gives the protein CATSDLDRGCEAFF.

The rearrangement joins TRBV7-9 to TRBJ2-3; D gene uncertain. The V gene lost 6 bases and the J gene lost 2 bases, with 6 bases spanning the gap. The germline V gene encodes CDR1 SEHNR and CDR2 FQNEAQ (reference sequence). The CDR3 extends over 12 amino acids. This CDR3 is CASRVATDTQYF. CDR3 DNA: TGTGCCAGCAGAGTGGCCACAGATACGCAGTATTTT.